These 11 T cell receptor beta chains originate from one sample sequenced in a study of blood T cell repertoires in COVID-19. Using immunoSEQ multiplex PCR, the repertoire was profiled, and TCRdb retains in-frame clones only, with some absent. The data show 300,000 to 400,000 clones, 88% seen once. Material: PBMCs or T cells enriched from blood (not recorded which). The origin of the receptors is a woman aged 18-35 years who had recovered from COVID-19.

The rearrangement uses TRBV9 and TRBJ2-5, with D possibly TRBD1 on 6 matching bases. V lost 3 bases and J lost 5, with 17 bases in between. Germline V lookup: CDR1 SGDLS, CDR2 YYNGEE. CDR3 length: 15 amino acids. CDR3 coding DNA: TGTGCCAGCAGCGGGGGGACCACAGGGCGGGAGACCCAGTACTTC. Its protein product is CASSGGTTGRETQYF.

The rearrangement links TRBV11-2 to TRBJ2-5, with D possibly being TRBD2 (5 bases). The CDR3 covers 15 residues. V was pared by 1 base and J by 5 bases, with 14 bases between. Germline CDR1 is SGHAT and CDR2 is FQNNGV. The CDR3 DNA reads TGTGCCAGCAGCTTAGGGGGTCGGGGTCGGGAGACCCAGTACTTC. Translated: CASSLGGRGRETQYF.

The chain employs TRBV9 and TRBJ1-1; no definite D call. Deletions cut 3 bases from V and 6 bases from J, with 15 bases between. This CDR3 has 14 residues. Germline CDR1 and CDR2: SGDLS and YYNGEE. The CDR3 loop is CASSAGGSDAEAFF. Here the CDR3 DNA reads TGTGCCAGCAGCGCGGGAGGGTCCGACGCTGAAGCTTTCTTT.

The rearrangement joins TRBV6-1 to TRBJ1-1; D gene ambiguous. Trimming removed 2 bases from V and 4 bases from J, with 5 bases in between. The CDR3 is made up of 12 amino acids. CDR1 is MNHNS and CDR2 is SASEGT in the germline V gene. DNA of the CDR3: TGTGCCAGCAGTGAATGGAGCACTGAAGCTTTCTTT. Encoded protein: CASSEWSTEAFF.

This chain connects TRBV18 to TRBJ1-3; D may be TRBD1 (6 bases). The CDR3 sequence is 15 residues long. V lost 2 bases, J lost 0 bases, and 8 bases lay in between. From germline, CDR1 is KGHSH and CDR2 LQKENI. As DNA, the CDR3 is TGTGCCAGCTCACCAGACAGGACCTCTGGAAACACCATATATTTT. It is translated as CASSPDRTSGNTIYF.

The chain is built from TRBV3-1 (or the pseudogene TRBV3-2) and TRBJ2-3; D is uncertain. Germline lookup yields CDR1 LGHDT and CDR2 YNNKEL (reference sequence). CDR3 length: 16 residues. The ends were cut back, 1 base at V and 4 bases at J, with 15 bases in the middle. CDR3 nucleotide sequence: TGTGCCAGCAGCCAAGTATCCCTAGGCCGACCAGATACGCAGTATTTT. Amino acids: CASSQVSLGRPDTQYF.

This sequence joins TRBV6-5 and TRBJ1-2; 10 nucleotides match TRBD1. Germline CDR1 MNHEY, CDR2 SVGAGI. The V gene end was trimmed by 6 bases and the J gene end by 5 bases; junction bases not matched to a gene: 6. The CDR3 length is 14 residues. The CDR3 protein is CASSIKGQGYGYTF. The DNA of the CDR3 is TGTGCCAGCAGCATAAAGGGACAGGGGTATGGCTACACCTTC.

This chain connects TRBV4-1 to TRBJ2-7; 7 bases are shared with TRBD1. Trimming cost V 3 bases and J 0 bases; bases outside gene matches: 5. The CDR3 sequence is 15 residues long. From germline, CDR1 is MGHRA and CDR2 YSYEKL. CDR3: CASSHLQGSSYEQYF. DNA for the CDR3: TGCGCCAGCAGCCACTTACAGGGGAGCTCCTACGAGCAGTACTTC.

The J gene is TRBJ1-2, the V gene TRBV28; no firm D call. The germline V and J ends were trimmed by 5 bases and 0 bases, with 7 bases remaining between them. The CDR3 extends over 13 amino acids. Germline CDR1 is MDHEN and CDR2 is SYDVKM. CDR3 amino acids: CASSQRANYGYTF. In DNA form, the CDR3 reads TGTGCCAGCAGTCAACGAGCTAACTATGGCTACACCTTC.

The rearrangement uses TRBV6-2 or TRBV6-3 and TRBJ2-5; 7 nucleotides align to TRBD2. This CDR3 contains 14 residues. Germline-derived CDR1 and CDR2 are MNHEY and SVGEGT. V dropped 6 bases and J dropped 5; count of bases not matched to a gene: 9. The CDR3 coding sequence is TGTGCCAGCAGCACCCCCAGGGAGGGGGAGACCCAGTACTTC. It translates to CASSTPREGETQYF.

The chain joins TRBV6-5 to TRBJ2-7; 7 bases match TRBD1. This CDR3 spans 15 amino acids. Germline CDR1 MNHEY, CDR2 SVGAGI. V was pared by 6 bases and J by 3 bases, with 11 bases of the junction left unmatched. CDR3 region: CASRLEYRGNYEQYF. DNA for the CDR3: TGTGCCAGCAGATTGGAGTACAGGGGTAACTACGAGCAGTACTTC.